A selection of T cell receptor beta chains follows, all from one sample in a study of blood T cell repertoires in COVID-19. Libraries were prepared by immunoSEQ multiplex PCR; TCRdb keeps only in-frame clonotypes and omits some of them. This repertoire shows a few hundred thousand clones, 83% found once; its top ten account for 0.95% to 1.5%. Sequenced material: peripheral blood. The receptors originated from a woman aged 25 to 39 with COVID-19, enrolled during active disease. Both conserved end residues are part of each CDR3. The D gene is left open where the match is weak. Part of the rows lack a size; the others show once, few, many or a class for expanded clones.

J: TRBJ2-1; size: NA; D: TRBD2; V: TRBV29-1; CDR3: CSVVRGGVNEQFF; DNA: TGCAGCGTTGTACGGGGGGGTGTTAATGAGCAGTTCTTC
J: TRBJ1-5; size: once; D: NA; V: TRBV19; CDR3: CASSVKTPGGNQPQHF; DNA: TGTGCCAGTAGTGTCAAGACCCCCGGGGGCAATCAGCCCCAGCATTTT
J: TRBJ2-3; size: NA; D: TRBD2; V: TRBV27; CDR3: CASSLWTSGGRTDTQYF; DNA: TGTGCCAGCAGTTTATGGACTAGCGGGGGTCGCACAGATACGCAGTATTTT
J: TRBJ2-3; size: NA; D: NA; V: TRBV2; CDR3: CASREERQLGADTQYF; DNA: TGTGCCAGCAGAGAAGAAAGACAGTTAGGCGCAGATACGCAGTATTTT
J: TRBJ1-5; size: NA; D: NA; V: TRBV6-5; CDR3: CASSSNQPQHF; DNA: TGTGCCAGCAGTTCGAATCAGCCCCAGCATTTT
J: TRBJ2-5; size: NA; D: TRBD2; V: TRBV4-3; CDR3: CASSQALAGGGKTQYF; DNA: TGCGCCAGCAGCCAAGCCCTAGCGGGAGGCGGAAAGACCCAGTACTTC
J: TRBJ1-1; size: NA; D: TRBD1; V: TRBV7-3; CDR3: CASSLKRQGNTEAFF; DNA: TGTGCCAGCAGCTTAAAGCGACAGGGGAACACTGAAGCTTTCTTT
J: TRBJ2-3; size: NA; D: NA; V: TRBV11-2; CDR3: CASSSLLTDTQYF; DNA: TGTGCCAGCAGCTCACTACTAACAGATACGCAGTATTTT
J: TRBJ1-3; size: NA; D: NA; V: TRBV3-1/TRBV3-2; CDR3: CASSQDVGAGNTIYF; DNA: TGTGCCAGCAGCCAAGATGTAGGGGCTGGAAACACCATATATTTT
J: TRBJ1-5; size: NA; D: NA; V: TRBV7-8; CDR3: CASSLFRGSNQPQHF; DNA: TGTGCCAGCAGCTTATTCCGAGGGAGCAATCAGCCCCAGCATTTT
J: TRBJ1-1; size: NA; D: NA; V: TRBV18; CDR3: CASTPYRFFTEAFF; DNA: TGTGCCAGCACACCCTACAGATTTTTCACTGAAGCTTTCTTT
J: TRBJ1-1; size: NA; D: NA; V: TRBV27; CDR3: CASRRSGTEAFF; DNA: TGTGCCAGCAGGAGGTCCGGCACTGAAGCTTTCTTT
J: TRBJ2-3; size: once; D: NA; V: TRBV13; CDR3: CASSFQGTDTQYF; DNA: TGTGCCAGCAGCTTCCAGGGGACAGATACGCAGTATTTT
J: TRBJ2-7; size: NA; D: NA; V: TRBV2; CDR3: CASSESWGDEQYF; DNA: TGTGCCAGCAGTGAATCGTGGGGGGACGAGCAGTACTTC
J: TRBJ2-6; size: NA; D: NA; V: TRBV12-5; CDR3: CASGLPSDRANVLTF; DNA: TGTGCTAGTGGTTTGCCTTCCGACAGAGCCAACGTCCTGACTTTC